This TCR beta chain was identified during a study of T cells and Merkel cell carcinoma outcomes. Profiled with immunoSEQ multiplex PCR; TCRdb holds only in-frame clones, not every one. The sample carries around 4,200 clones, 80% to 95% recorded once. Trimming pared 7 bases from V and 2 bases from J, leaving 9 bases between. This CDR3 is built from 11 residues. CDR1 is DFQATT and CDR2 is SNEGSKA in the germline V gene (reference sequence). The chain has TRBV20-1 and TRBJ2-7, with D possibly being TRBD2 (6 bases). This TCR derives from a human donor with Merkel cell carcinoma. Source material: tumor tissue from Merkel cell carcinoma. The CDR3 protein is CSVEGTYEQYF. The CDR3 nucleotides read TGCAGTGTGGAGGGGACCTACGAGCAGTACTTC.